Presented here are 4 T cell receptor beta chains from one specimen sequenced in a study of cytomegalovirus exposure and HLA in healthy donors. Vbeta (60) and Jbeta (13) primers were used in the PCR. Sequencing used immunoSEQ multiplex PCR; TCRdb keeps in-frame clones, though not all of them. Of some 120,000 clones in the sample, approximately 68% were seen once. The sample consisted of PBMCs. The receptors come from a man between 25 and 39 years old in good health and CMV-seropositive.

The V gene is TRBV5-1, the J gene TRBJ2-7; TRBD1 might be the D (6 bases). The V gene's germline CDR1 is SGHRS and CDR2 YFSETQ. The CDR3 spans 13 residues. The V end was cut by 4 bases, the J end by 8 bases, with 16 bases between. The CDR3 here is CASSVDSGAKQYF. The CDR3, as DNA: TGCGCCAGCAGCGTGGACTCAGGGGCGAAGCAGTACTTC.

This clone was detected only a few times. This chain joins TRBV5-1 and TRBJ1-4; a weak D match, TRBD1 (6 bases). The germline V gene encodes CDR1 SGHRS and CDR2 YFSETQ. The V end lost 6 bases, the J end lost 0 bases, and 12 bases lay between the germline ends. This CDR3 comprises 15 residues. The CDR3 here is CASTEGDATNEKLFF. CDR3 coding DNA: TGCGCCAGCACCGAGGGGGACGCAACTAATGAAAAACTGTTTTTT.

The rearrangement uses TRBV7-3 and TRBJ2-2; no clear D. Germline V gene lookup returns CDR1 SGHTA and CDR2 FQGTGA. Trimming removed 4 bases at V and 4 bases at J, with 4 bases between. The CDR3 contains 12 residues. In nucleotides, the CDR3 is TGTGCCAGCAGCTATCGCACCGGGGAGCTGTTTTTT. This sequence encodes CASSYRTGELFF.

This rearrangement joins TRBV5-1 to TRBJ1-1; 8 bases map to TRBD1. Germline trimming cut 4 bases from V and 5 bases from J; bases unmatched to any gene: 7. This CDR3 is built from 14 residues. Germline V CDR1 and CDR2: SGHRS, YFSETQ. CDR3 sequence reads: CASSVTGQGTEAFF. CDR3 DNA: TGCGCCAGCAGCGTTACCGGACAGGGAACTGAAGCTTTCTTT.